These 6 T cell receptor beta chains came from one sample sequenced in a study of T-cell memory formation after mild COVID-19. MiXCR, applied by TCRdb to the 5' RACE reads, yields one record per CDR3 protein. The sample shows around 530,000 distinct CDR3 sequences, about a fifth of them seen only once. What was sequenced was PBMCs or a T cell subset sorted from them (not recorded which). Receptor source: an adult woman who had mild COVID-19 (a few samples of this study predate the infection). Cell type and time point are not known.

The V call is TRBV20-1, the J call TRBJ2-3; D tentatively reads TRBD1 or TRBD2 (5 bases each). Trimming took 2 bases from V and 4 from J, leaving 16 bases between them. CDR3 length: 15 residues. The germline CDR1 and CDR2 sequences are DFQATT and SNEGSKA (reference sequence). CDR3 loop: CSARIAGSNPDTQYF. CDR3 bases: TGCAGTGCTAGAATCGCAGGGAGTAACCCAGATACGCAGTATTTT.

The table lists this clonotype with a few counts. The CDR3 DNA follows: TGTGCCAGCAGCTTGGGGACAGGGATAAGGTTGGGAGAGACCCAGTACTTC. This encodes CASSLGTGIRLGETQYF. The V and J genes are TRBV5-8 and TRBJ2-5; TRBD1 matches at 8 bases. With 0 bases clipped from V and 4 bases from J, the junction kept 11 bases outside the gene matches. The CDR3 consists of 17 residues. CDR1 and CDR2 from the germline V gene are SGHTS and YDEGEE.

The sample holds a few counts of this clonotype. This sequence joins TRBV12-3 or TRBV12-4 and TRBJ2-3; D perhaps matches TRBD2 (5 bases). This CDR3 contains 18 residues. V was pared by 3 bases and J by 5 bases, with 24 bases between. Here the CDR3 DNA reads TGTGCCAGCAGTTTTGACGATTCAGGACGCCTGGCGGGAGATACGCAGTATTTT. Its protein is CASSFDDSGRLAGDTQYF.

This clonotype was seen a handful of times. V is TRBV1 and J is TRBJ2-2. TRBV1 is shown as a pseudogene. The CDR3 sequence is 16 residues long. CDR3 DNA sequence: TGCACCAGCAGCCGTCGGCCTTATGCGGACACCGGGGAGCTGTTTTTT. Amino acids: CTSSRRPYADTGELFF.

The chain recombines TRBV25-1 with TRBJ2-1, with D tentatively TRBD1 (5 bases). Germline V lookup: CDR1 MGHDK, CDR2 SYGVNS. V lost 3 bases to trimming and J lost 3 bases, with 18 bases between them. This CDR3 contains 17 residues. CDR3 bases: TGTGCCAGCAGTGATCGAGCCCTGAAGACAGTCTACAATGAGCAGTTCTTC. Its translation: CASSDRALKTVYNEQFF. Combining the CDR3 with reference TRBV25-1 and TRBJ2-1 gives the whole variable domain EADIYQTPRYLVIGTGKKITLECSQTMGHDKMYWYQQDPGMELHLIHYSYGVNSTEKGDLSSESTVSRIRTEHFPLTLESARPSHTSQYLCASSDRALKTVYNEQFFGPGTRLTVL.

The chain links TRBV30 to TRBJ1-5, with no clear D. Germline V gene sequence: CDR1 GTSNPN, CDR2 SVGIG (reference sequence). The CDR3 has 16 residues. V shed 0 bases and J shed 5 bases, with 17 bases lying between them. CDR3 loop: CAWSVGFTAADQPQHF. The CDR3 region has the DNA TGTGCCTGGAGTGTAGGGTTTACAGCCGCTGATCAGCCCCAGCATTTT.